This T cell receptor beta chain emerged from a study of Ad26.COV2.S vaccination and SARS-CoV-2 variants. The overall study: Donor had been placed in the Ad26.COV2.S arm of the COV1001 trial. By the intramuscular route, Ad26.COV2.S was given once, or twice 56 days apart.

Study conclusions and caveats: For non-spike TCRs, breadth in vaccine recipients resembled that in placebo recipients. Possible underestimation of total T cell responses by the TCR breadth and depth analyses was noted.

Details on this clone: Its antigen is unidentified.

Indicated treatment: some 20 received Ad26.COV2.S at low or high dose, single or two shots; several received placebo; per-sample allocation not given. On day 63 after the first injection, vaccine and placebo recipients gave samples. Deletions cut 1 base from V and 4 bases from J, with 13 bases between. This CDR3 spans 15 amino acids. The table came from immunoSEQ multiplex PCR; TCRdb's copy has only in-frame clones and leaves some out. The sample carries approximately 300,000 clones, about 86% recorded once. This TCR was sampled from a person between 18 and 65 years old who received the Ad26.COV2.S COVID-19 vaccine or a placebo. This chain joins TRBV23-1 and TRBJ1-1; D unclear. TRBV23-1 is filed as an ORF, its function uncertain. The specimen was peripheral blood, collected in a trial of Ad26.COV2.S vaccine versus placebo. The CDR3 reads CASSQFIWNSTEAFF. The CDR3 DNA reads TGCGCCAGCAGTCAATTCATTTGGAACAGCACTGAAGCTTTCTTT.